Each of the 5 T cell receptor beta chains below was sequenced from the same sample in a study of T cell clonality in common variable immunodeficiency (dated by TCRdb to the mid-2010s). Libraries were prepared through the immunoSEQ multiplex PCR assay. TCRdb holds this immuneACCESS table with in-frame rearrangements only. Some clones are missing; in checked studies, unresolved V genes explain under half, and the rest has no known cause. Listed for this sample are roughly 32,000 clones, none observed only a single time. The ten largest make up roughly 4% of the sample. Sequencing used peripheral blood mononuclear cells. The source is a person aged 18-70 years in good health.

This clone was found a few times. The sequence runs out 3 residues before the end of the CDR3; the remainder is reconstructed from the germline J gene. This chain joins TRBV19 and TRBJ2-4; 8 nucleotides align to TRBD2. CDR1 and CDR2 (germline): LNHDA, SQIVND (reference sequence). CDR3 length: 14 amino acids. J was trimmed by 9 bases and V by 5 bases; bases with no gene match: 9. The sequenced part of the CDR3 DNA is TGTGCCAGTAGTGAGCTAGCGGGTGGGGGCATT. Translation gives CASSELAGGGI. In full, the CDR3 is CASSELAGGGIQYF.

This clone was detected many times. Read data end 3 residues before the CDR3 end; the end is taken from the germline J gene. V gene TRBV11-2 combines with J gene TRBJ2-5; D is possibly TRBD1 (5 bases). V dropped 1 base and J dropped 5 bases, with 8 bases sitting between them. Looked up from germline, CDR1 is SGHAT and CDR2 is FQNNGV. The CDR3 runs to 13 residues. The CDR3 protein is CASSLGGRETQYF. CDR3 DNA (partial): TGTGCCAGCAGCTTAGGGGGCCGGGAGACC.

Comments on this clone: The read terminates 3 residues ahead of where the CDR3 ends, so the germline J gene completes it. The V and J genes are TRBV18 and TRBJ1-1, with D tentatively TRBD1 (5 bases). CDR3 length: 15 amino acids. CDR1 and CDR2 (germline): KGHSH, LQKENI. The V and J ends lost 0 bases and 0 bases respectively, with 8 bases between them. CDR3 residues: CASSPPDRVNTEAFF. Incomplete CDR3 DNA: TGTGCCAGCTCACCACCTGACAGAGTGAACACTGAA.

This clone was detected ten times or more. The read terminates 3 residues ahead of where the CDR3 ends, so the germline J gene completes it. The rearrangement joins TRBV5-1 to TRBJ2-3; D is perhaps TRBD1 (5 bases). The CDR3 runs to 15 residues. V shed 6 bases and J shed 0 bases, with 14 bases lying between them. The V gene's germline CDR1 is SGHRS and CDR2 YFSETQ. The CDR3 protein is CASNARTSSTDTQYF. The sequenced CDR3 bases are TGCGCCAGCAACGCCCGGACATCTAGCACAGATACG.

This clone was detected many times. The read terminates 3 residues before the CDR3 end, so the remaining end is supplied by the germline J gene. The chain recombines TRBV5-1 with TRBJ2-5; TRBD2 agrees at 10 bases. The V and J ends lost 0 bases and 5 bases, in that order; junction bases with no gene match: 10. CDR1 is SGHRS and CDR2 is YFSETQ in the germline V gene. The CDR3 is 17 amino acids. CDR3 in amino acids: CASSLASSGRRSETQYF. The CDR3 DNA, read in part, is TGCGCCAGCAGCTTGGCGTCTAGCGGGAGACGCTCCGAGACC.